These T cell receptor beta chains were read from a single sample in a study of CD8 T cells in Susac syndrome. TCRdb called the immunoSEQ multiplex PCR reads again in MiXCR, with one record for every CDR3 protein. The sample has some 160,000 distinct CDR3 sequences; 85% to 95% are singletons. The sample taken for sequencing was CD8+ T cells from PBMCs. These receptors originate from a human donor with multiple sclerosis. Both conserved end residues are part of each CDR3. The D gene is left open where the match is weak. Only part of the rows carry a size: once, few, many, or a class if the clone is expanded.

clone size | D gene | J gene | V gene | CDR3 protein | CDR3 DNA
few | NA | TRBJ2-2 | TRBV27 | CASSLLTGELFF | TGTGCCAGCAGTTTACTTACCGGGGAGCTGTTTTTT
NA | NA | TRBJ2-2 | TRBV29-1 | CSVEATTGELFF | TGCAGCGTTGAGGCTACCACCGGGGAGCTGTTTTTT
NA | NA | TRBJ2-2 | TRBV30 | CVSPGSAGELFF | TGTGTCTCTCCAGGCAGTGCCGGGGAGCTGTTTTTT
NA | NA | TRBJ2-1 | TRBV28 | CASSAPGRGDNEQFF | TGTGCCAGCAGTGCCCCGGGACGTGGAGACAATGAGCAGTTCTTC
NA | NA | TRBJ2-1 | TRBV29-1 | CSVDSAYNEQFF | TGCAGCGTTGACTCAGCCTACAATGAGCAGTTCTTC
NA | NA | TRBJ2-7 | TRBV7-8 | CASSYSPDNYEQYF | TGTGCCAGCAGCTACTCCCCGGACAACTACGAGCAGTACTTC
NA | NA | TRBJ2-3 | TRBV27 | CASSGRGTAALTDTQYF | TGTGCCAGCAGCGGCCGCGGGACAGCGGCATTAACAGATACGCAGTATTTT
once | NA | TRBJ2-1 | TRBV30 | CAWRIPVPSPIYNEQFF | TGTGCCTGGAGGATCCCCGTACCATCTCCCATCTACAATGAGCAGTTCTTC
once | TRBD1 | TRBJ2-6 | TRBV3-1 | CASSQVGTGAPGANVLTF | TGTGCCAGCAGCCAAGTTGGGACAGGGGCTCCTGGGGCCAACGTCCTGACTTTC
NA | NA | TRBJ2-3 | TRBV4-2 | CASSQELGNTQYF | TGTGCCAGCAGCCAGGAGCTCGGGAATACGCAGTATTTT
NA | TRBD1 | TRBJ1-5 | TRBV20-1 | CSAMDRGSFQPQHF | TGCAGTGCTATGGACAGGGGCAGTTTTCAGCCCCAGCATTTT
NA | NA | TRBJ2-2 | TRBV25-1 | CASSWRTSNTGELFF | TGTGCCAGCAGTTGGCGGACTTCGAACACCGGGGAGCTGTTTTTT
NA | TRBD2 | TRBJ2-3 | TRBV13 | CASSRTSGREDTQYF | TGTGCCAGCAGCCGGACTAGCGGGAGGGAGGATACGCAGTATTTT
once | NA | TRBJ2-3 | TRBV9 | CASSVSQPYF | TGTGCCAGCAGCGTATCCCAACCGTATTTT
NA | NA | TRBJ2-3 | TRBV19 | CATSPRQDLTDTQYF | TGTGCCACCTCCCCCCGACAGGACCTCACAGATACGCAGTATTTT
once | NA | TRBJ2-5 | TRBV7-9 | CAIRSEIQYF | TGTGCCATCCGAAGCGAGATCCAGTACTTC
NA | NA | TRBJ2-2 | TRBV2 | CASDPGSTGELFF | TGTGCCAGCGACCCGGGAAGCACCGGGGAGCTGTTTTTT